The clone carrying this T cell receptor beta chain was counted between two and nine times. Antigen: not known. This entry comes from a study of response to subunit inactivated influenza vaccine. General observations from the study: Each seasonal influenza vaccination recruits few new T cells, the authors suggested.

In TCRdb, the RT-PCR reads were re-called with MiXCR into one record per CDR3 protein. The profile shows about 700,000 distinct CDR3 sequences, approximately 15% of them singletons. Trimming removed 5 bases at V and 2 bases at J, with 13 bases between. Germline CDR1 and CDR2: SGHDT and YYEEEE. The CDR3 consists of 14 residues. V is TRBV5-6 and J is TRBJ1-1; a weak D match, TRBD1 (6 bases). Sequenced material: PBMCs from blood, taken 11 to 12 days after vaccination. The TCR was taken from a man in his fifties who received an inactivated influenza vaccine. CDR3 amino acids: CASSPGTTNTEAFF. In nucleotides, the CDR3 is TGTGCCAGCAGTCCCGGGACAACTAACACTGAAGCTTTCTTT.